One sample yielded the 30 T cell receptor beta chains listed below, sequenced in a study of blood T cell repertoires in COVID-19. TCRdb's table, derived via immunoSEQ multiplex PCR, lists solely in-frame clones and lacks some. The repertoire includes about 220,000 clones, under 90% of them detected once, and 3% to 4% sits in the top ten. Sequencing was done on a sample of PBMCs or T cells enriched from blood (not recorded which). The receptors come from a woman in her fifties or sixties who had recovered from COVID-19.

This clone was seen once. The chain is built from TRBV9 and TRBJ2-5, with D possibly TRBD2 on 6 matching bases. CDR3 length equals 15 residues. With 3 bases removed from V and 0 bases from J, the gap between germline ends came to 12 bases. Germline CDR1 reads SGDLS; CDR2 reads YYNGEE. CDR3: CASSGTRDYQETQYF. The CDR3 DNA reads as TGTGCCAGCAGCGGGACCCGGGACTACCAAGAGACCCAGTACTTC. The full variable domain, completed using reference TRBV9 and TRBJ2-5, is DSGVTQTPKHLITATGQRVTLRCSPRSGDLSVYWYQQSLDQGLQFLIQYYNGEERAKGNILERFSAQQFPDLHSELNLSSLELGDSALYFCASSGTRDYQETQYFGPGTRLLVL.

This chain links TRBV6-6 with TRBJ1-2, with 10 bases fitting TRBD1. In germline, CDR1 is MNHNY, CDR2 SVGAGI (reference sequence). The CDR3 has 19 amino acids. The trim removed 5 bases at V and 2 bases at J, leaving 17 bases unmatched. DNA for the CDR3: TGTGCCAGCAGTCCTCCGCAAGTCCCCGGGACAGGGGAAAACTATGGCTACACCTTC. The encoded protein is CASSPPQVPGTGENYGYTF.

This sequence joins TRBV11-3 and TRBJ2-1, with a weak D call TRBD2 (7 bases). Germline V gene lookup returns CDR1 SGHNT and CDR2 YENEEA. There are 17 residues in the CDR3. V shed 6 bases and J shed 6 bases, with 24 bases lying between them. The CDR3 reads CASSRRGGGAFLNEQFF. In DNA form, the CDR3 reads TGTGCCAGCAGTCGTCGAGGGGGGGGCGCTTTTCTCAATGAGCAGTTCTTC. The complete variable domain, with remaining parts taken from reference TRBV11-3 and TRBJ2-1, reads EAGVVQSPRYKIIEKKQPVAFWCNPISGHNTLYWYLQNLGQGPELLIRYENEEAVDDSQLPKDRFSAERLKGVDSTLKIQPAELGDSAVYLCASSRRGGGAFLNEQFFGPGTRLTVL.

The chain has TRBV10-1 and TRBJ2-7; 7 bases line up with TRBD2. CDR1 is WNHNN and CDR2 is SYGVQD in the germline V gene (reference sequence). With V trimmed by 0 bases and J by 2 bases, 7 bases remained unmatched. There are 16 residues in the CDR3. The CDR3 loop reads CASSESIVAGAYEQYF. The CDR3 DNA reads TGCGCCAGCAGTGAGTCCATTGTAGCGGGCGCCTACGAGCAGTACTTC.

The chain links TRBV14 to TRBJ2-7; TRBD2 might be the D (6 bases). The CDR3 length is 15 residues. Per the germline V gene, CDR1 is SGHDN and CDR2 is FVKESK. Deletions cut 1 base from V and 3 bases from J, with 13 bases between. CDR3 residues: CASSQGPSANYEQYF. DNA for the CDR3: TGTGCCAGCAGCCAAGGCCCTAGCGCGAACTACGAGCAGTACTTC.

This clone came up a few times. The rearrangement joins TRBV4-3 to TRBJ1-1, with a weak D call TRBD1 (5 bases). Trimming shortened V by 0 bases and J by 3 bases, and 11 bases separated the two germline ends. From germline, CDR1 is LGHNA and CDR2 YSLEER. This CDR3 has 15 residues. This CDR3 is CASSQDDDRHTEAFF. DNA for the CDR3: TGCGCCAGCAGCCAAGACGATGACAGACACACTGAAGCTTTCTTT.

V usage is TRBV29-1 and J usage is TRBJ2-1, with a tentative D call TRBD2 (6 bases). Trimming took 3 bases from V and 7 from J, leaving 16 bases between them. Germline assignment: CDR1 SQVTM and CDR2 ANQGSEA. The CDR3 runs 14 residues. CDR3: CSVDRRDIANEQFF. The CDR3 nucleotides read TGCAGCGTTGATCGGAGGGATATAGCAAATGAGCAGTTCTTC.

The V gene is TRBV18, the J gene TRBJ2-3; TRBD1 might be the D (6 bases). CDR1 KGHSH and CDR2 LQKENI come from the germline V gene. V was clipped by 3 bases and J by 4 bases, with 14 bases between them. The CDR3 covers 15 residues. DNA for the CDR3: TGTGCCAGCTCACCCCTGAGCACAGGGCCAGATACGCAGTATTTT. This translates into CASSPLSTGPDTQYF.

The chain has TRBV3-1 (or the pseudogene TRBV3-2) and TRBJ2-3, with 9 nucleotides matching TRBD2. Trimming cost V 7 bases and J 5 bases; bases outside gene matches: 13. CDR1 and CDR2 (germline): LGHDT, YNNKEL (reference sequence). The CDR3 runs 16 residues. DNA for the CDR3: TGTGCCAGCACTTCGGGTTCTAGCGGGGCCGGAGATACGCAGTATTTT. Residues: CASTSGSSGAGDTQYF.

The chain uses TRBV5-1 and TRBJ2-7; TRBD2 aligns across 8 bases. Germline CDR1 is SGHRS and CDR2 is YFSETQ. V shed 2 bases, J shed 3 bases, and the junction held 7 bases outside the gene matches. This CDR3 region has 15 residues. In nucleotides, the CDR3 is TGCGCCAGCAGCTTCACCCCGGGACTAGTCTACGAGCAGTACTTC. Translating gives CASSFTPGLVYEQYF.

V usage is TRBV5-6 and J usage is TRBJ2-7; TRBD2 might be the D (6 bases). This CDR3 contains 15 residues. Germline CDR1 reads SGHDT; CDR2 reads YYEEEE. V was pared by 4 bases and J by 0 bases, with 14 bases between. CDR3 loop: CASSPGLLDSYEQYF. CDR3 DNA sequence: TGTGCCAGCAGCCCGGGACTTCTCGACTCCTACGAGCAGTACTTC. The variable domain in full, with the rest retrieved from reference TRBV5-6 and TRBJ2-7, is DAGVTQSPTHLIKTRGQQVTLRCSPKSGHDTVSWYQQALGQGPQFIFQYYEEEERQRGNFPDRFSGHQFPNYSSELNVNALLLGDSALYLCASSPGLLDSYEQYFGPGTRLTVT.

The sample holds one count of this clone. The V and J genes are TRBV30 and TRBJ2-3; 15 bases line up with TRBD2. From germline, CDR1 is GTSNPN and CDR2 SVGIG (reference sequence). This CDR3 is built from 18 residues. Losses at the gene ends were 2 bases for V and 3 bases for J; bases not matched to a gene: 9. This CDR3 is CAWSLGLAGGPRTDTQYF. For the CDR3, the DNA is TGTGCCTGGAGTCTAGGACTAGCGGGAGGGCCTAGGACAGATACGCAGTATTTT.

The CDR3: CASSGHRGRQSGANVLTF. DNA for the CDR3: TGTGCCAGCAGTGGGCACAGGGGCCGCCAGTCTGGGGCCAACGTCCTGACTTTC. The chain uses TRBV6-4 and TRBJ2-6; TRBD1 matches 7 bases. CDR3 size: 18 residues. Per germline, CDR1 MRHNA and CDR2 SNTAGT. The J segment lost 1 base and the V segment lost 4 bases, leaving 10 bases of the junction unmatched.

The rearrangement links TRBV6-1 to TRBJ2-5; 7 nucleotides match TRBD2. V shed 4 bases, J shed 0 bases, and the junction held 11 bases outside the gene matches. Germline V gene data show CDR1 as MNHNS and CDR2 as SASEGT. CDR3 length equals 17 residues. Here the CDR3 DNA reads TGTGCCAGCAGTGCGCCAACTAGCGTCCTGTACCAAGAGACCCAGTACTTC. Translation gives CASSAPTSVLYQETQYF.

This sequence joins TRBV4-1 and TRBJ2-1, with 12 bases identical to TRBD2. Germline-derived CDR1 and CDR2 are MGHRA and YSYEKL. The V and J ends lost 2 bases and 4 bases, in that order; junction bases with no gene match: 9. This CDR3 is 18 amino acids long. The DNA of the CDR3 is TGCGCCAGCAGCCAAAATAAGGGGGGGACTAGCGGGTACAATGAGCAGTTCTTC. It is translated as CASSQNKGGTSGYNEQFF.

The V call is TRBV6-4, the J call TRBJ1-3; D is unclear. Per germline, CDR1 MRHNA and CDR2 SNTAGT. This CDR3 contains 15 residues. The germline V and J ends were trimmed by 4 bases and 0 bases, with 10 bases remaining between them. The CDR3 sequence is CASSAGPGSGNTIYF. The CDR3 nucleotides are TGTGCCAGCAGTGCGGGTCCCGGCTCTGGAAACACCATATATTTT.

This chain uses TRBV2 with TRBJ1-4; D remains ambiguous. The CDR3 is made up of 12 amino acids. Germline lookup yields CDR1 SNHLY and CDR2 FYNNEI. Trimming removed 6 bases at V and 8 bases at J, with 10 bases between. CDR3 loop: CASSPLREKLFF. The CDR3 bases are TGTGCCAGCAGCCCTTTGAGGGAAAAACTGTTTTTT. The full variable domain, completed using reference TRBV2 and TRBJ1-4, is EPEVTQTPSHQVTQMGQEVILRCVPISNHLYFYWYRQILGQKVEFLVSFYNNEISEKSEIFDDQFSVERPDGSNFTLKIRSTKLEDSAMYFCASSPLREKLFFGSGTQLSVL.

In this sample, this clone turned up a few times. The chain joins TRBV5-1 to TRBJ2-3; TRBD2 agrees at 9 bases. V trimming: 4 bases; J trimming: 2 bases; junction bases outside the gene matches: 5. The CDR3 totals 15 residues. The V gene's germline CDR1 is SGHRS and CDR2 YFSETQ. CDR3 nucleotide sequence: TGCGCCAGCAGCCAAGCGGGGGGTTTCACAGATACGCAGTATTTT. This codes for CASSQAGGFTDTQYF.

The DNA for the CDR3 is TGTGCCAGCAGCCCAGCTAGCGTAGGCACAGATACGCAGTATTTT. It specifies CASSPASVGTDTQYF. This sequence joins TRBV28 and TRBJ2-3; tentatively, D is TRBD2 (6 bases). Germline loops: CDR1 MDHEN, CDR2 SYDVKM. The CDR3 is made up of 15 amino acids. Trimming stripped 6 bases from V and 1 base from J, with 14 bases between. Based on the CDR3 plus reference TRBV28 and TRBJ2-3, the full variable domain is DVKVTQSSRYLVKRTGEKVFLECVQDMDHENMFWYRQDPGLGLRLIYFSYDVKMKEKGDIPEGYSVSREKKERFSLILESASTNQTSMYLCASSPASVGTDTQYFGPGTRLTVL.

This chain uses TRBV3-1 (or the pseudogene TRBV3-2) with TRBJ2-7; D remains unclear. The CDR3 runs to 13 residues. Trimming pared 0 bases from V and 6 bases from J, leaving 9 bases between. CDR1 and CDR2 from the germline V gene are LGHDT and YNNKEL (reference sequence). CDR3 sequence: CASSQDIQFEQYF. CDR3 sequence (DNA): TGTGCCAGCAGCCAAGATATCCAGTTCGAGCAGTACTTC.

The rearrangement links TRBV19 to TRBJ2-1, with 7 bases fitting TRBD2. Germline V lookup: CDR1 LNHDA, CDR2 SQIVND (reference sequence). V dropped 6 bases and J dropped 5; count of bases not matched to a gene: 13. This CDR3 region has 16 residues. The CDR3 protein is CASRDERAGQNNEQFF. DNA of the CDR3: TGTGCCAGTAGAGACGAAAGAGCGGGGCAGAACAATGAGCAGTTCTTC.

The chain couples TRBV6-4 to TRBJ2-1; D may be TRBD1 (5 bases). Trimming cost V 3 bases and J 0 bases, with 9 bases left between them. The CDR3 length is 15 residues. Germline CDR1 reads MRHNA; CDR2 reads SNTAGT. This CDR3 is CASSEGPSSYNEQFF. The CDR3 DNA reads as TGTGCCAGCAGTGAGGGGCCCAGCTCCTACAATGAGCAGTTCTTC.

V gene TRBV29-1 combines with J gene TRBJ1-1; 7 nucleotides line up with TRBD1. The germline gives CDR1 SQVTM, CDR2 ANQGSEA. The ends lost 7 bases at V and 1 base at J; junction bases unmatched: 6. This CDR3 spans 13 amino acids. CDR3 sequence (DNA): TGCAGCGCCACCCGGACAGGGAACACTGAAGCTTTCTTT. This codes for CSATRTGNTEAFF.

In this sample, this clone turned up once. The chain employs TRBV9 and TRBJ1-2, with 7 bases identical to TRBD1. CDR3 size: 15 residues. In germline, CDR1 is SGDLS, CDR2 YYNGEE. The trim removed 1 base at V and 10 bases at J, leaving 13 bases unmatched. CDR3 in amino acids: CASSVTRQGVWDYTF. CDR3 bases: TGTGCCAGCAGCGTAACGAGGCAGGGGGTCTGGGACTACACCTTC.

V and J are TRBV5-1 and TRBJ1-4; D is unclear. The germline V and J ends were trimmed by 0 bases and 4 bases, with 7 bases remaining between them. Germline lookup yields CDR1 SGHRS and CDR2 YFSETQ. The CDR3 length is 14 residues. The CDR3 coding sequence is TGCGCCAGCAGCTTGGACACCAATAATGAAAAACTGTTTTTT. Residues: CASSLDTNNEKLFF.

The chain recombines TRBV7-2 with TRBJ2-3; TRBD2 matches at 7 bases. This CDR3 region has 19 residues. CDR1 is SGHTA and CDR2 is FQGNSA in the germline V gene. The V segment lost 4 bases and the J segment 1 base; nucleotides outside the gene matches: 17. CDR3 nucleotides: TGTGCCAGCAGCTCCACCGGGAGCGGGACCATGGTGGGCACAGATACGCAGTATTTT. This codes for CASSSTGSGTMVGTDTQYF.

V and J are TRBV7-2 and TRBJ1-2, with 8 bases that match TRBD1. Germline V gene sequence: CDR1 SGHTA, CDR2 FQGNSA. The CDR3 spans 16 residues. Unmatched junction bases numbered 7, after V lost 2 bases and J lost 2 bases. The CDR3 nucleotides are TGTGCCAGCAGCTTAAGAAGACAGGGGCGAAACTATGGCTACACCTTC. Its translation is CASSLRRQGRNYGYTF.

V and J are TRBV7-2 and TRBJ1-2; TRBD1 agrees at 11 bases. The CDR3 totals 16 residues. The V segment lost 5 bases and the J segment 13 bases; nucleotides outside the gene matches: 18. Germline CDR1 SGHTA, CDR2 FQGNSA. This CDR3 is CASSQNPPGQGESPTF. The DNA for the CDR3 is TGTGCCAGCAGCCAGAACCCACCGGGACAGGGGGAGAGTCCCACCTTC.

This chain links TRBV19 with TRBJ1-6; D is perhaps TRBD1 (5 bases). Germline V gene data show CDR1 as LNHDA and CDR2 as SQIVND (reference sequence). This CDR3 region has 16 residues. V shed 3 bases and J shed 5 bases, with 14 bases lying between them. CDR3 bases: TGTGCCAGTAGTATCGACGACACAGGTCATAATTCACCCCTCCACTTT. Translating it yields CASSIDDTGHNSPLHF.

This clone was detected only a few times. This rearrangement joins TRBV7-2 to TRBJ1-2; TRBD1 might be the D (5 bases). This CDR3 has 15 residues. CDR1 SGHTA and CDR2 FQGNSA come from the germline V gene. Trimming pared 1 base from V and 4 bases from J, leaving 13 bases between. This CDR3 reads CASSLDAGFGYGYTF. Here the CDR3 DNA reads TGTGCCAGCAGCTTAGATGCAGGGTTTGGCTATGGCTACACCTTC.